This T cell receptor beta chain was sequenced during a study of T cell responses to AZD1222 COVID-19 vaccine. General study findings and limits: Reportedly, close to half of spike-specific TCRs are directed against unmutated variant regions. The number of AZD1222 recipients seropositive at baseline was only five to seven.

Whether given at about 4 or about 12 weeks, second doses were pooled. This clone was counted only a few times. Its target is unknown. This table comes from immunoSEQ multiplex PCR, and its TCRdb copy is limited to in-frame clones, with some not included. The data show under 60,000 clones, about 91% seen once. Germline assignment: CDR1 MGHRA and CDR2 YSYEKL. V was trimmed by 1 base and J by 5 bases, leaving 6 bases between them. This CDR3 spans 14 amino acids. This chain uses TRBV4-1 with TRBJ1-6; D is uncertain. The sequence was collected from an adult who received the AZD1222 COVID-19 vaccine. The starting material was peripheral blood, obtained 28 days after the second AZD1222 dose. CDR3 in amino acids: CASSQVIHNSPLHF. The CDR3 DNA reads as TGCGCCAGCAGCCAAGTTATACATAATTCACCCCTCCACTTT.